The 8 T cell receptor beta chains given below trace back to one sample, sequenced in a study of vaccination effects on CD4 cells after COVID-19. Viral peptide pools were used in the ViraFEST assay to expand antigen-specific CD4+ T cells, and sequencing came afterward. At the end of more than 8 days of culture, CD4+ T cells were isolated. The participants, recipients of two vaccine doses, got either BNT162b2 or mRNA-1273. No antigen has been assigned to these receptors. TCRdb's table, derived via immunoSEQ multiplex PCR, lists solely in-frame clones and lacks some. The table lists 20,000 to 25,000 clones, about 72% of them singletons. The sequenced sample was CD4+ T cells from PBMCs cultured with HCoV-229E spike peptides, obtained after COVID-19 vaccination. These receptors were taken from a human donor who received a COVID-19 vaccine.

The chain links TRBV3-1 (or the pseudogene TRBV3-2) to TRBJ1-2, with D unclear. The V gene lost 1 base and the J gene lost 5 bases, with 11 bases spanning the gap. This CDR3 comprises 14 residues. Germline V CDR1 and CDR2: LGHDT, YNNKEL (reference sequence). CDR3 protein: CASSQGRQVYGYTF. The CDR3 DNA reads as TGTGCCAGCAGCCAAGGTCGGCAGGTATATGGCTACACCTTC.

A remark on this clone: Its ends do not fully match the called genes, so a read error is possible. The rearrangement links TRBV6-4 to TRBJ2-5; the D gene is possibly TRBD2 (6 bases). Per germline, CDR1 MRHNA and CDR2 SNTAGT. The CDR3 extends over 12 amino acids. DNA for the CDR3: TGTGCCAGCAGGGACTTGACGGGGGCCCAGTACTTC. Protein sequence: CASRDLTGAQYF.

This sequence joins TRBV6-4 and TRBJ1-2; a weak D match, TRBD1 (6 bases). From germline, CDR1 is MRHNA and CDR2 SNTAGT. V shed 5 bases and J shed 6 bases, with 22 bases lying between them. The CDR3 length is 16 residues. In nucleotides, the CDR3 is TGTGCCAGCAGTCAAGAAATTGTGGCAGGGGCTAATGGCTACACCTTC. Encoded protein: CASSQEIVAGANGYTF.

A few counts support this clone. The J gene is TRBJ2-2, the V gene TRBV29-1; D call uncertain. The CDR3 sequence is 14 residues long. Germline values: CDR1 SQVTM, CDR2 ANQGSEA. Trimming stripped 5 bases from V and 2 bases from J, with 12 bases between. The CDR3 DNA reads TGCAGCGTTCAACGGCCAGCTAACACCGGGGAGCTGTTTTTT. Amino acid sequence: CSVQRPANTGELFF.

The rearrangement joins TRBV30 to TRBJ2-1; possibly TRBD2 for D (6 bases). Germline CDR1 reads GTSNPN; CDR2 reads SVGIG (reference sequence). The CDR3 sequence is 16 residues long. CDR3 protein: CAYRRGRIGGSDEQFF. The CDR3 coding sequence is TGTGCATATCGCCGAGGACGGATTGGGGGGAGCGATGAGCAGTTCTTC.

The J gene is TRBJ1-2, the V gene TRBV27, with a tentative D call TRBD1 (6 bases). Trimming took off 2 bases at V and 2 bases at J, with 9 bases between the two ends. This CDR3 is 14 amino acids long. Germline lookup yields CDR1 MNHEY and CDR2 SMNVEV (reference sequence). This CDR3 is CASSLGGLNYGYTF. DNA of the CDR3: TGTGCCAGCAGTTTAGGGGGCCTAAACTATGGCTACACCTTC.

The chain employs TRBV11-2 and TRBJ2-3; D remains ambiguous. Germline V lookup: CDR1 SGHAT, CDR2 FQNNGV. The CDR3 contains 13 residues. Trimming took off 3 bases at V and 0 bases at J, with 4 bases between the two ends. The CDR3 coding sequence is TGTGCCAGCAGCTTGGCTAGCACAGATACGCAGTATTTT. Amino acids: CASSLASTDTQYF.

This clone has only one observation. The V and J genes are TRBV2 and TRBJ1-1; 9 bases agree with TRBD1. Losses at the gene ends were 1 base for V and 0 bases for J; bases not matched to a gene: 9. The CDR3 is 18 amino acids. Looked up from germline, CDR1 is SNHLY and CDR2 is FYNNEI. This CDR3 reads CASSEGLWDRAVNTEAFF. CDR3 nucleotides: TGTGCCAGCAGTGAAGGCCTATGGGACAGGGCGGTGAACACTGAAGCTTTCTTT.